Given below is one T cell receptor (beta chain) in context. Its antigen is as yet unknown. Only in-frame clones appear in the TCRdb table, and some are missing; sequencing was by immunoSEQ multiplex PCR. The data contain some 1 million clones, about 75% of them seen just once; the ten biggest clones take up about 1.5%. This record belongs to a study of shared clonotypes between healthy human individuals. Findings and caveats of the study: It was observed that 5% to 6.5% of naive CD4 clonotypes were shared across a handful of donors. Relative to their counterparts shared across all four donors, non-shared clonotypes exhibited diminished generation probabilities.

The CDR3 is 13 residues long. Germline V gene lookup returns CDR1 SGHAT and CDR2 FQNNGV. Unmatched junction bases numbered 3, after V lost 4 bases and J lost 3 bases. There were no recent acute infections or vaccinations among the donors, who were healthy HIV-negative adults. CD45RA+ naive and CD45RA-negative memory subsets were separated from CD4+ cells. The sample comprised memory CD4+ T cells sorted from blood. Subset described: CD45RA-negative fraction. The J gene is TRBJ2-7, the V gene TRBV11-2, with TRBD1 identical over 7 bases. The clonotype comes from a man aged 18 to 30 in good health. CDR3 residues: CASSSDRFYEQYF. DNA for the CDR3: TGTGCCAGCAGCTCGGACAGGTTCTACGAGCAGTACTTC.